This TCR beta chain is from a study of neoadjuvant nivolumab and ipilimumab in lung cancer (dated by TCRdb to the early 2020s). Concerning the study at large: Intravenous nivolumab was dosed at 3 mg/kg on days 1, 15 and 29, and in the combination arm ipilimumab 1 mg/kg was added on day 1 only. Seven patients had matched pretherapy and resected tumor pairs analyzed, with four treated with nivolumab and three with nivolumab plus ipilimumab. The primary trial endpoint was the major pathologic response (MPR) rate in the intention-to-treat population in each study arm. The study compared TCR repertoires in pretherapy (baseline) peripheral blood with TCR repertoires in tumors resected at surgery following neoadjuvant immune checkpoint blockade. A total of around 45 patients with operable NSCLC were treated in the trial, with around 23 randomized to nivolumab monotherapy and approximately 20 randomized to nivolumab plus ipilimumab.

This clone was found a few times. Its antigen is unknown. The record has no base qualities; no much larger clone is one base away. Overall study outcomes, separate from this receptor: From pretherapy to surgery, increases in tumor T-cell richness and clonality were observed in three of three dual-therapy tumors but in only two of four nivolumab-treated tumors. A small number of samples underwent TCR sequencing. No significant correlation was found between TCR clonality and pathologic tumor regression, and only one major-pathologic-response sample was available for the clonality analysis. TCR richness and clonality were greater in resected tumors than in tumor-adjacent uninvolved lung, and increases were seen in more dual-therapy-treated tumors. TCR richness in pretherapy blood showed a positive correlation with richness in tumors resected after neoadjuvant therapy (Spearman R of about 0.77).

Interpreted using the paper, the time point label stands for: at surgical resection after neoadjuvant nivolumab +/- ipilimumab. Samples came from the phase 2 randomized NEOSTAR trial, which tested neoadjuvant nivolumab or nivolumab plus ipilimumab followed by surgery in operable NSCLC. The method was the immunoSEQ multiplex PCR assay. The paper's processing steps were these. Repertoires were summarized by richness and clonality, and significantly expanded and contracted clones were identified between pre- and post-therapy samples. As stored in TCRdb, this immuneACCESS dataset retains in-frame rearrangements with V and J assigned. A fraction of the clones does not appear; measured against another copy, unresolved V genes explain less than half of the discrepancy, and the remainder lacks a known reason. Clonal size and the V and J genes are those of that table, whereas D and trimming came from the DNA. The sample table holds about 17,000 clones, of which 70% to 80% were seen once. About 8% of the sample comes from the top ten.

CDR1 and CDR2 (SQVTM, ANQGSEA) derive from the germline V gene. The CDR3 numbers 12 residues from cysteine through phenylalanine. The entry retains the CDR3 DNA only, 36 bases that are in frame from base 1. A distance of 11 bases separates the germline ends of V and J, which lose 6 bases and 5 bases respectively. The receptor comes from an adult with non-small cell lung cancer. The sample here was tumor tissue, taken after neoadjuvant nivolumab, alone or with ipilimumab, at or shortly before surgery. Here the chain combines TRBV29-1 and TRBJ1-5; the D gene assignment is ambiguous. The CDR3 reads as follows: CSVYTGDQPQHF. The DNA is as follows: TGCAGCGTATACACGGGAGATCAGCCCCAGCATTTT.